This T cell receptor beta chain appears in the sequencing data of a study of identical twins. After template switching added a universal primer site, the resulting cDNA carried unique molecular identifiers. TCRdb used MiXCR to reprocess the 5' RACE reads, holding one entry per CDR3 protein. The repertoire consists of approximately 260,000 distinct CDR3 sequences, with about 8% occurring once and the leading ten covering 3%. With V trimmed by 2 bases and J by 5 bases, 7 bases remained unmatched. This CDR3 has 15 residues. Per the germline V gene, CDR1 is SNHLY and CDR2 is FYNNEI. This clonotype was seen a few times. These data also featured in a second study, about yellow fever vaccine responses in identical twins.

The sequencing input was CD8+ T cells sorted from blood. This TCR was recovered from a woman aged 18-30 years in good health. The gene calls are TRBV2 and TRBJ2-7; 9 nucleotides align to TRBD1. The CDR3 coding sequence is TGTGCCAGCAGTGAACCCGGACAGGGGTTCAACGAGCAGTACTTC. This encodes CASSEPGQGFNEQYF.